The 6 T cell receptor beta chains given below trace back to one sample, sequenced in a study of Graves' ophthalmopathy and Graves' hyperthyroidism. TCR beta CDR3 regions were amplified from RNA transcripts. The library came from an HTBI-primed first-round RT-PCR and a second-round multiplex PCR. TCRdb reprocessed the multiplex PCR reads with MiXCR, giving one entry per CDR3 protein. Here the sample spans 1 million to 1.3 million distinct CDR3 sequences, 35% to 40% being singletons. Material for sequencing was peripheral blood or thyroid tissue (not recorded which). The receptor source for this set is an adult man with Graves' hyperthyroidism.

This clonotype has ten or more counts. The rearrangement joins TRBV15 to TRBJ2-5, with a tentative D call TRBD1 (6 bases). CDR1 and CDR2 from the germline V gene are LNHNV and YYDKDF (reference sequence). The V end was cut by 3 bases, the J end by 9 bases, with 20 bases between. The CDR3 loop spans 15 amino acids. The CDR3: CATSSHSGQGSPQYF. The CDR3 DNA is TGTGCCACCAGCAGTCATTCCGGGCAGGGGAGTCCCCAGTACTTC.

Details on this clonotype: Since a much larger clone is just one base distant, this may be a read error. V and J are TRBV7-2 and TRBJ2-5; D remains unclear. Germline CDR1 is SGHTA and CDR2 is FQGNSA. This CDR3 has 13 amino acids. The CDR3 loop is CASSLVPQEAQYF. CDR3 bases: TGTGCCAGCAGCTTAGTACCCCAAGAGGCCCAGTACTTC.

This rearrangement joins TRBV20-1 to TRBJ1-1; a weak D match, TRBD1 (5 bases). CDR1 DFQATT and CDR2 SNEGSKA come from the germline V gene (reference sequence). The V end was cut by 4 bases, the J end by 1 base, with 13 bases between. There are 14 residues in the CDR3. In DNA form, the CDR3 reads TGCAGTGCTATCTTAGGGGTAAGGAACACTGAAGCTTTCTTT. It codes for CSAILGVRNTEAFF.

The rearrangement uses TRBV12-3 or TRBV12-4 and TRBJ1-5; 10 positions match TRBD1. V shed 6 bases, J shed 2 bases, and the junction held 7 bases outside the gene matches. The CDR3 has 16 residues. CDR3 region: CASSKTGTGGNQPQHF. CDR3 nucleotide sequence: TGTGCCAGCAGCAAAACCGGGACAGGGGGCAATCAGCCCCAGCATTTT.

This clonotype was seen only a few times. At one end the junction does not follow the germline gene, possibly because of a read error. The rearrangement joins TRBV7-8 to TRBJ1-5, with D possibly TRBD1 on 5 matching bases. The germline CDR1 and CDR2 sequences are SGHVS and FQNEAQ. The CDR3 is 17 residues long. DNA of the CDR3: TGCGCCAGCAGCCAAGATACAGGACAAAGGGGCAATCAGCCCCAGCATTTT. This sequence encodes CASSQDTGQRGNQPQHF.

This clonotype was observed many times. The chain couples TRBV10-3 to TRBJ2-7; the match to TRBD1 covers 8 bases. Germline V CDR1 and CDR2: ENHRY, SYGVKD. This CDR3 has 15 residues. Trimming at V came to 6 bases and at J to 4 bases, leaving 11 bases not matched to a gene. DNA of the CDR3: TGTGCCATCAGGGAGAATCAGGGGGCGGCGTACGAGCAGTACTTC. Translating gives CAIRENQGAAYEQYF.